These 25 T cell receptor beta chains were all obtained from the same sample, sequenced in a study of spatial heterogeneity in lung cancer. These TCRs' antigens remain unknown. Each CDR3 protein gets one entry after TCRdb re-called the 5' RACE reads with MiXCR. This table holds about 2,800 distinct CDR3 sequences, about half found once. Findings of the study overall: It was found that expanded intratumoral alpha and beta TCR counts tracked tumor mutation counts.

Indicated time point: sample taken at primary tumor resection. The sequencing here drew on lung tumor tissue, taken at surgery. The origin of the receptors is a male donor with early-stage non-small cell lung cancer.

CDR3: CASSSQGAEETQYF. The CDR3 DNA reads as TGTGCCAGCAGTTCCCAGGGGGCTGAAGAGACCCAGTACTTC. This chain joins TRBV6-2 or TRBV6-3 and TRBJ2-5; 8 positions match TRBD1. CDR3 length equals 14 residues. Unmatched junction bases numbered 4, after V lost 4 bases and J lost 3 bases. The V gene's germline CDR1 is MNHEY and CDR2 SVGEGT.

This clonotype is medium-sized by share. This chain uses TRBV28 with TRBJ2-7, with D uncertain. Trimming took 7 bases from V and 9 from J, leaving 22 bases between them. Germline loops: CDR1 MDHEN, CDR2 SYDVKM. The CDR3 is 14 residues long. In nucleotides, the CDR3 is TGTGCCAGCACCAGCCCGACGGCAGGAACCCCGCAGTACTTC. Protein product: CASTSPTAGTPQYF.

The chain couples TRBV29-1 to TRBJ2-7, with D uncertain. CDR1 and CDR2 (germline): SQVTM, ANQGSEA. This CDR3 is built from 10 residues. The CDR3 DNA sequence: TGCAGTGCCTTTACGTACGAGCAGTACTTC. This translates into CSAFTYEQYF.

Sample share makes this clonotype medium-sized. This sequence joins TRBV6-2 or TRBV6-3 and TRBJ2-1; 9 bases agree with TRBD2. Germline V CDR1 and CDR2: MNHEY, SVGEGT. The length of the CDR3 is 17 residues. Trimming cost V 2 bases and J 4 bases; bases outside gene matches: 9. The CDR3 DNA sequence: TGTGCCAGCAGTTACCCAATTAGCGGGAGTCGATACAATGAGCAGTTCTTC. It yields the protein CASSYPISGSRYNEQFF.

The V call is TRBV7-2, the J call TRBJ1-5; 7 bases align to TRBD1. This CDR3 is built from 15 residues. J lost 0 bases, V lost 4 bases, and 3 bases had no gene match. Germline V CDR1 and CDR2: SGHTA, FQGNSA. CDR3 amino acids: CASSSQGVSNQPQHF. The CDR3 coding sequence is TGTGCCAGCAGCTCCCAGGGGGTTAGCAATCAGCCCCAGCATTTT.

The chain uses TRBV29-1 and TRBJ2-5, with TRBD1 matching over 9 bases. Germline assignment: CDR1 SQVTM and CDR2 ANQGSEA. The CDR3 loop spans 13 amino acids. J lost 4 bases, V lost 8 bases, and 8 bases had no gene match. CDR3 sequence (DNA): TGCAGCTCACGGACAGGGGCCGGAGAGACCCAGTACTTC. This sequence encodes CSSRTGAGETQYF. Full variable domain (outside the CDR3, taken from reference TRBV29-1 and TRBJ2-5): SAVISQKPSRDICQRGTSLTIQCQVDSQVTMMFWYRQQPGQSLTLIATANQGSEATYESGFVIDKFPISRPNLTFSTLTVSNMSPEDSSIYLCSSRTGAGETQYFGPGTRLLVL.

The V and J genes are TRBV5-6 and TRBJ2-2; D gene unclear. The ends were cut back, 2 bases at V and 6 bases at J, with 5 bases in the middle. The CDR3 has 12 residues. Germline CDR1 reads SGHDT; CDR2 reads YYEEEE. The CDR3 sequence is CASSFPSGELFF. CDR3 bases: TGTGCCAGCAGCTTCCCCTCCGGGGAGCTGTTTTTT.

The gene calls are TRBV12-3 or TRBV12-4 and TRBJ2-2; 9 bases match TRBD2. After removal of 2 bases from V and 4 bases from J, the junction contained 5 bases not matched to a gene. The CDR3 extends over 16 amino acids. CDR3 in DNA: TGTGCCAGCAGTTTAATGGCGGGGGGGCCCACCGGGGAGCTGTTTTTT. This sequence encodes CASSLMAGGPTGELFF.

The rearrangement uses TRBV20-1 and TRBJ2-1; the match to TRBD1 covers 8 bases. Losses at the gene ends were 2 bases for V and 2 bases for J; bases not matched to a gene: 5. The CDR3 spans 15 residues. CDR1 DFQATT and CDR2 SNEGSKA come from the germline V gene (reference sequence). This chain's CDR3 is CSARTGTGPYNEQFF. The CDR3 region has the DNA TGCAGTGCTAGAACCGGGACAGGACCCTACAATGAGCAGTTCTTC.

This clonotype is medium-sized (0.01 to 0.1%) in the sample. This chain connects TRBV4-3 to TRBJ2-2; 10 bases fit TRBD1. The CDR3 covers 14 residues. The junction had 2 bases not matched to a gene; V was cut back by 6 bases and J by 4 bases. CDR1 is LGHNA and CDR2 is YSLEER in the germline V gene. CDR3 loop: CASSRDRGTGELFF. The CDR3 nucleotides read TGCGCCAGCAGTCGGGACAGGGGCACCGGGGAGCTGTTTTTT.

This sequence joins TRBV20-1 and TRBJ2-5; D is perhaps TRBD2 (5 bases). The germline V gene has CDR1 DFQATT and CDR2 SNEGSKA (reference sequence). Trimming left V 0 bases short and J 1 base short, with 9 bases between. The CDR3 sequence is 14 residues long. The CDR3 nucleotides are TGCAGTGCTAGAGATGGAGGCAGCCAAGAGACCCAGTACTTC. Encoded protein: CSARDGGSQETQYF.

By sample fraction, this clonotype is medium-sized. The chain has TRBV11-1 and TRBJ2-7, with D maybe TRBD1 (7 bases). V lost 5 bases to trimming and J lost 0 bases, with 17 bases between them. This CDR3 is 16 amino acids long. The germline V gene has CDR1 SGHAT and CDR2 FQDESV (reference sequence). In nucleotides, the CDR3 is TGTGCCAGCAGCCCCCGCGGAGGGGGCCTCTCCTACGAGCAGTACTTC. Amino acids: CASSPRGGGLSYEQYF.

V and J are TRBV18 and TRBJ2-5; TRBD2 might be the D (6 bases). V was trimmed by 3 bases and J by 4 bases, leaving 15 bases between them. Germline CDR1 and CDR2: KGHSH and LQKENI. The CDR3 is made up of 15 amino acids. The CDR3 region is CASSPWTEGRETQYF. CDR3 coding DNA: TGTGCCAGCTCACCCTGGACGGAGGGCCGAGAGACCCAGTACTTC. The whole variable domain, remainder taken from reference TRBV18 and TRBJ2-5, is NAGVMQNPRHLVRRRGQEARLRCSPMKGHSHVYWYRQLPEEGLKFMVYLQKENIIDESGMPKERFSAEFPKEGPSILRIQQVVRGDSAAYFCASSPWTEGRETQYFGPGTRLLVL.

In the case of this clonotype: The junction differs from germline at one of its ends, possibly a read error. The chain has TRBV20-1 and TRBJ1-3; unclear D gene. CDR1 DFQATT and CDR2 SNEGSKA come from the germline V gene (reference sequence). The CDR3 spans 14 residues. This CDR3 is CSARGSLTGNTIYF. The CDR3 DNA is TGCAGTGCAAGAGGGAGTCTGACTGGAAACACCATATATTTT.

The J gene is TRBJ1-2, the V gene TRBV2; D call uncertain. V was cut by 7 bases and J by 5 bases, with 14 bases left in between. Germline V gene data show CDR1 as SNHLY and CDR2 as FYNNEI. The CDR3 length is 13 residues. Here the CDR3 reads CASNQALGYGYTF. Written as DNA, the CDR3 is TGTGCCAGCAATCAGGCCCTCGGGTATGGCTACACCTTC.

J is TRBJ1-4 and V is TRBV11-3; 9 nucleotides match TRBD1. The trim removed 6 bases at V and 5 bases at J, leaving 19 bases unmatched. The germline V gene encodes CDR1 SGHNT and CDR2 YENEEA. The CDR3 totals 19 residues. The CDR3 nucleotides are TGTGCCAGCAGTTTTCTTCAACCGGGACAGGGAAAAGGAAATGAAAAACTGTTTTTT. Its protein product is CASSFLQPGQGKGNEKLFF.

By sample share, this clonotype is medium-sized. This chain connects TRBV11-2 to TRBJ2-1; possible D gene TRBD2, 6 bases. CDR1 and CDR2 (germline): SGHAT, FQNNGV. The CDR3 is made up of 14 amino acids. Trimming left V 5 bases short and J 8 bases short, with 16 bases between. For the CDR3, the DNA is TGTGCCAGCAGCCCCCTCGGGGGAGATGATGAGCAGTTCTTC. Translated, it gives CASSPLGGDDEQFF.

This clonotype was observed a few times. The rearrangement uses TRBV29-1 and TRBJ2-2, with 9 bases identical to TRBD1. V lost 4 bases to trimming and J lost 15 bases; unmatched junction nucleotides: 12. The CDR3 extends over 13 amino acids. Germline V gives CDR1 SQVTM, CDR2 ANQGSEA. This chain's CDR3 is CSVVGTGPAEVFF. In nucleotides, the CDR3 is TGCAGCGTTGTCGGGACAGGGCCCGCCGAGGTGTTTTTT.

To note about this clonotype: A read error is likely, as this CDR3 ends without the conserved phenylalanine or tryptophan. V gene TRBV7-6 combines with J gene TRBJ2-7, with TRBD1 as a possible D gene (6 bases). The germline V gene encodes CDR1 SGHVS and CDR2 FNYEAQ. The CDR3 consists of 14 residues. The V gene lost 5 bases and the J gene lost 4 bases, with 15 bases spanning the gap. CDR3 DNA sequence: TGTGCCAGCAGCCCCCGGGACACCAGATACGAGCAGTACTTA. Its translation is CASSPRDTRYEQYL.

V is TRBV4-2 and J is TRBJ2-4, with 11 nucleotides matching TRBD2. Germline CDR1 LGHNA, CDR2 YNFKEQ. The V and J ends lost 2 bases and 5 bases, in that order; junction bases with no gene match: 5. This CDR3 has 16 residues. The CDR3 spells CASSQTGTSGQNIQYF. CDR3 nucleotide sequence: TGTGCCAGCAGCCAAACAGGGACTAGCGGACAAAACATTCAGTACTTC.

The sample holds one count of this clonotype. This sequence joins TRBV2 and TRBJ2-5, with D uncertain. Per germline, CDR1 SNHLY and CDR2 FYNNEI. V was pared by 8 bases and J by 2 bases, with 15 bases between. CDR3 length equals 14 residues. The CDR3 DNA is TGTGCCAGCGTCTCAGTGTCAGCACAAGAGACCCAGTACTTC. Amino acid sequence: CASVSVSAQETQYF.

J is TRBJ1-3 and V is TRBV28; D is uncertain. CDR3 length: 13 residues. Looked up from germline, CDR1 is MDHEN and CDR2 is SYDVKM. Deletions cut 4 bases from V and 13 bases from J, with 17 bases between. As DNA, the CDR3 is TGTGCCAGCAGTTCACCCCTCGGACCTACAATATATTTT. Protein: CASSSPLGPTIYF.

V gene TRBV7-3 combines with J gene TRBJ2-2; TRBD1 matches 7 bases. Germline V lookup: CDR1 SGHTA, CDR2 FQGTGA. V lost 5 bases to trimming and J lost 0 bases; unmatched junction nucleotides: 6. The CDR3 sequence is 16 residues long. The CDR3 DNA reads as TGTGCCAGCAGCCCCAGAGGGACAGCGAACACCGGGGAGCTGTTTTTT. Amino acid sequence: CASSPRGTANTGELFF.

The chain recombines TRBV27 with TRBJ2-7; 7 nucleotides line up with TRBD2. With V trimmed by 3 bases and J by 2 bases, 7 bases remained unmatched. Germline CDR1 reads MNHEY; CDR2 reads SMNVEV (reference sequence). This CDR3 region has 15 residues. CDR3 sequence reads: CASSLVGGVAYEQYF. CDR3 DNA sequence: TGTGCCAGCAGTTTGGTGGGAGGGGTAGCCTACGAGCAGTACTTC.

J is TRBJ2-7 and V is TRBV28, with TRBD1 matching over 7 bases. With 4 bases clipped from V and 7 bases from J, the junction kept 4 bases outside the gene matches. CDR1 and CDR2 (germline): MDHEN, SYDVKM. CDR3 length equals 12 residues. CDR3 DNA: TGTGCCAGCAGTTCAGGACAGGTAGAGCAGTACTTC. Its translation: CASSSGQVEQYF.